These 15 T cell receptor beta chains originate from one sample sequenced in a study of blood T cell repertoires in COVID-19. The protocol was immunoSEQ multiplex PCR, while the TCRdb copy is restricted to in-frame clones and leaves out a portion. The table includes under 300,000 clones, 84% detected once. Sequenced material: peripheral blood. These receptors were taken from a woman aged 40 to 49 who had recovered from COVID-19.

This clone has a handful of counts. In the same sample, other DNA sequences code for this CDR3. V gene TRBV11-3 combines with J gene TRBJ2-3; D is possibly TRBD2 (5 bases). CDR1 and CDR2 (germline): SGHNT, YENEEA. Trimming left V 3 bases short and J 1 base short, with 8 bases between. The CDR3 runs 14 residues. The CDR3 region is CASSLASRTDTQYF. CDR3 sequence (DNA): TGTGCCAGCAGCTTGGCTAGCCGCACAGATACGCAGTATTTT.

The count of this clone is one. The chain carries TRBV15 and TRBJ1-5, with D possibly matching TRBD1 (6 bases). The V and J ends lost 6 bases and 5 bases respectively, with 14 bases between them. The CDR3 runs to 14 residues. CDR1 and CDR2 (germline): LNHNV, YYDKDF (reference sequence). The CDR3 sequence is CATRRGQPDQPQHF. Written as DNA, the CDR3 is TGTGCCACCAGGCGAGGACAGCCCGATCAGCCCCAGCATTTT. Based on the CDR3 plus reference TRBV15 and TRBJ1-5, the full variable domain is DAMVIQNPRYQVTQFGKPVTLSCSQTLNHNVMYWYQQKSSQAPKLLFHYYDKDFNNEADTPDNFQSRRPNTSFCFLDIRSPGLGDTAMYLCATRRGQPDQPQHFGDGTRLSIL.

The chain has TRBV7-2 and TRBJ2-7, with a tentative D call TRBD1 (6 bases). Germline V gene data show CDR1 as SGHTA and CDR2 as FQGNSA. The CDR3 spans 15 residues. V lost 5 bases and J 2 bases, leaving 16 bases between the germline ends. CDR3 in amino acids: CASSPGQLLTYEQYF. CDR3 DNA: TGTGCCAGCAGCCCCGGACAGCTCCTTACCTACGAGCAGTACTTC.

This chain links TRBV28 with TRBJ2-7; 9 nucleotides line up with TRBD1. The length of the CDR3 is 14 residues. CDR1 is MDHEN and CDR2 is SYDVKM in the germline V gene. V was pared by 5 bases and J by 3 bases, with 5 bases of the junction left unmatched. This CDR3 reads CASSRDRVDYEQYF. The CDR3 DNA follows: TGTGCCAGCAGTAGGGACAGGGTAGACTACGAGCAGTACTTC.

The rearrangement joins TRBV27 to TRBJ1-4; a weak D match, TRBD1 (5 bases). V lost 3 bases to trimming and J lost 4 bases, with 9 bases between them. Germline assignment: CDR1 MNHEY and CDR2 SMNVEV (reference sequence). The CDR3 is 14 amino acids. The DNA of the CDR3 is TGTGCCAGCAGTTTGTTCCAGGGTAATGAAAAACTGTTTTTT. This translates into CASSLFQGNEKLFF.

The CDR3 protein is CASSYDRVYGYTF. CDR3 sequence (DNA): TGTGCCAGCAGTTACGACAGAGTATATGGCTACACCTTC. The chain joins TRBV6-5 to TRBJ1-2, with D tentatively TRBD1 (5 bases). This CDR3 spans 13 amino acids. Trimming took off 2 bases at V and 5 bases at J, with 9 bases between the two ends. Per the germline V gene, CDR1 is MNHEY and CDR2 is SVGAGI.

This clone is a singleton in its sample. The rearrangement uses TRBV9 and TRBJ2-1; 7 bases are shared with TRBD2. Germline CDR1 reads SGDLS; CDR2 reads YYNGEE. Trimming removed 4 bases from V and 0 bases from J; junction bases left unmatched: 4. The CDR3 contains 15 residues. As DNA, the CDR3 is TGTGCCAGCAGCTTGGCGGGGGACTCCTACAATGAGCAGTTCTTC. Translating it yields CASSLAGDSYNEQFF. The full variable domain, its missing parts supplied by reference TRBV9 and TRBJ2-1, is DSGVTQTPKHLITATGQRVTLRCSPRSGDLSVYWYQQSLDQGLQFLIQYYNGEERAKGNILERFSAQQFPDLHSELNLSSLELGDSALYFCASSLAGDSYNEQFFGPGTRLTVL.

This chain uses TRBV9 with TRBJ2-7; D gene unclear. The CDR3 length is 14 residues. Germline V lookup: CDR1 SGDLS, CDR2 YYNGEE. V was shortened by 2 bases and J by 7 bases, with 16 bases between the two germline ends. CDR3 sequence reads: CASSVPPRKAEQYF. Here the CDR3 DNA reads TGTGCCAGCAGCGTCCCCCCCCGTAAAGCGGAGCAGTACTTC.

This clone has a single count. The V call is TRBV15, the J call TRBJ1-3; no definite D call. The CDR3 loop spans 17 amino acids. Germline V CDR1 and CDR2: LNHNV, YYDKDF (reference sequence). Trimming left V 1 base short and J 0 bases short, with 13 bases between. CDR3 residues: CATSRGLLASSGNTIYF. DNA of the CDR3: TGTGCCACCAGCAGAGGCCTCCTCGCGAGCTCTGGAAACACCATATATTTT.

The chain recombines TRBV5-4 with TRBJ2-1, with 10 bases identical to TRBD2. J was trimmed by 9 bases and V by 3 bases; bases with no gene match: 12. CDR1 SGHNT and CDR2 YYREEE come from the germline V gene (reference sequence). The CDR3 spans 16 residues. DNA for the CDR3: TGTGCCAGCAGCTCAGGTCAGCGGGGGGGCAGGGGTGAGCAGTTCTTC. Translation: CASSSGQRGGRGEQFF.

The chain uses TRBV19 and TRBJ2-7; 7 nucleotides line up with TRBD1. J lost 3 bases, V lost 2 bases, and 4 bases had no gene match. Per germline, CDR1 LNHDA and CDR2 SQIVND (reference sequence). The CDR3 loop spans 14 amino acids. CDR3 loop: CASSISTGDYEQYF. The CDR3 coding sequence is TGTGCCAGTAGTATAAGCACAGGGGACTACGAGCAGTACTTC.

This chain links TRBV7-6 with TRBJ2-5, with 13 positions matching TRBD2. The CDR3 runs to 16 residues. V gave up 5 bases and J gave up 3 bases; unmatched junction bases: 6. The germline CDR1 and CDR2 sequences are SGHVS and FNYEAQ. The CDR3 spells CASSPGLAGLKETQYF. As DNA, the CDR3 is TGTGCCAGCAGCCCGGGACTAGCGGGGCTAAAAGAGACCCAGTACTTC.

The V call is TRBV5-1, the J call TRBJ1-2; maybe TRBD1 (6 bases). Trimming left V 1 base short and J 6 bases short, with 13 bases between. Germline V gene data show CDR1 as SGHRS and CDR2 as YFSETQ. The CDR3 is 14 amino acids. The CDR3 here is CASSLTRDNHGYTF. DNA of the CDR3: TGCGCCAGCAGCTTGACCCGGGACAACCATGGCTACACCTTC.

The DNA of the CDR3 is TGTGCCAGCAGCTTAAAGATGGCAGGCGGGGAGCAGTACTTC. Translation gives CASSLKMAGGEQYF. The chain employs TRBV11-3 and TRBJ2-7; tentatively, D is TRBD2 (5 bases). The length of the CDR3 is 14 residues. V shed 2 bases and J shed 7 bases, with 15 bases lying between them. CDR1 and CDR2 from the germline V gene are SGHNT and YENEEA.

The chain has TRBV5-1 and TRBJ1-2; 9 bases map to TRBD1. The ends lost 0 bases at V and 6 bases at J; junction bases unmatched: 3. The CDR3 spans 14 residues. CDR1 and CDR2 (germline): SGHRS, YFSETQ. The CDR3 loop reads CASSLGQGENGYTF. The CDR3 DNA sequence: TGCGCCAGCAGCTTGGGACAGGGGGAGAATGGCTACACCTTC.